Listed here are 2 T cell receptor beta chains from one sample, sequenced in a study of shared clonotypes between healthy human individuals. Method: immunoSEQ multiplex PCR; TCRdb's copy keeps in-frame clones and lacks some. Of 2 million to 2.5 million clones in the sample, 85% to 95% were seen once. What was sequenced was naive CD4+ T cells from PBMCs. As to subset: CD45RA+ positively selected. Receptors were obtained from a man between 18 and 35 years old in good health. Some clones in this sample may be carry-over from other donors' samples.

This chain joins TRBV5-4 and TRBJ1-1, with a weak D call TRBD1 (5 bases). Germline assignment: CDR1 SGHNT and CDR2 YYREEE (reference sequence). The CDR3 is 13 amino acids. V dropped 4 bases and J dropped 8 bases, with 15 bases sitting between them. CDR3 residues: CASSGRTPSEAFF. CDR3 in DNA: TGTGCCAGCAGCGGAAGGACACCGTCAGAAGCTTTCTTT.

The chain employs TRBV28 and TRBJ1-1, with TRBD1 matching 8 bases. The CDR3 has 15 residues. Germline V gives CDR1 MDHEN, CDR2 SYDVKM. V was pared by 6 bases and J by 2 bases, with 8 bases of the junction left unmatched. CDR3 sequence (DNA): TGTGCCAGCAGCCCAGGGACAGGAGCCAACACTGAAGCTTTCTTT. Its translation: CASSPGTGANTEAFF.